The present TCR beta chain was sequenced within a study of blood T cells in healthy people across ages. This clonotype was detected many times. V lost 1 base to trimming and J lost 1 base, with 5 bases between them. Germline values: CDR1 SGHKS, CDR2 YYEKEE (reference sequence). This CDR3 is built from 13 residues. A second PCR, run for roughly 6 to 11 cycles, used a sample-barcoded 5' primer plus a J-beta primer mix. One entry per CDR3 protein results from TCRdb running MiXCR on the 5' RACE reads. Among around 1,500,000 distinct CDR3 sequences listed, roughly 27% were seen once. The V call is TRBV5-5, the J call TRBJ2-5; D call uncertain. The sample was blood. The source of this sequence is a woman younger than 45 in good health. DNA for the CDR3: TGTGCCAGCAGCTTGCAGCCCCAAGAGACCCAGTACTTC. It specifies CASSLQPQETQYF.